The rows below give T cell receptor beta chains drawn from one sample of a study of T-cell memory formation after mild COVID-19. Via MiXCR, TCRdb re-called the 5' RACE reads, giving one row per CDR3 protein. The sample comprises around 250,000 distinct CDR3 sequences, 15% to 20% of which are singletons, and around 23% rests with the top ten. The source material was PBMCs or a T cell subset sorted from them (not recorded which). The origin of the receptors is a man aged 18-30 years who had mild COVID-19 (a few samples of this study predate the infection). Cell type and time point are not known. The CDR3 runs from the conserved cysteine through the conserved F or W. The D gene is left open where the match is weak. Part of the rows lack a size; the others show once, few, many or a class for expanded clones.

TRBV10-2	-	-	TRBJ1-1	CASSDMLGPAIAEAFF	TGCGCCAGCAGTGACATGTTGGGGCCAGCTATCGCTGAAGCTTTCTTT
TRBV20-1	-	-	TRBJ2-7	CSARGLVTYEQYF	TGCAGTGCTAGGGGACTCGTTACCTACGAGCAGTACTTC
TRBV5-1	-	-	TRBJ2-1	CASSLNTDNEQFF	TGCGCCAGCAGCTTGAATACCGACAATGAGCAGTTCTTC
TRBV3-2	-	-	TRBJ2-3	CASWGDTQYF	TGTGCCAGCTGGGGAGATACGCAGTATTTT
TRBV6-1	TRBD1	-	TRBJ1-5	CASSDPGQGRNQPQHF	TGTGCCAGCAGTGACCCAGGACAGGGGAGGAATCAGCCCCAGCATTTT
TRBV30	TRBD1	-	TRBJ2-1	CAWTFRDRAVGQFF	TGTGCCTGGACCTTCCGGGACAGGGCCGTGGGGCAGTTCTTC
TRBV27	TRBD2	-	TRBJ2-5	CASIAPGGSQYF	TGTGCCAGCATAGCCCCGGGAGGATCCCAGTACTTC
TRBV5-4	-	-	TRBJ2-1	CASSFGPGVNEQFF	TGTGCCAGCAGCTTCGGCCCAGGGGTCAATGAGCAGTTCTTC
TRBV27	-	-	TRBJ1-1	CASTGQNTEAFF	TGTGCCAGCACGGGACAGAACACTGAAGCTTTCTTT
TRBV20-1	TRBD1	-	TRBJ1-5	CSARPPRGGQPQHF	TGCAGTGCTAGACCCCCCAGGGGGGGACAGCCCCAGCATTTT
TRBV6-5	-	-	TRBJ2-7	CASCYGGPTYEQYF	TGTGCCAGCTGTTACGGCGGGCCGACCTACGAGCAGTACTTC
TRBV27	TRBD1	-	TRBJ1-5	CASSLYPGGGQPQHF	TGTGCCAGCAGTCTCTACCCAGGGGGAGGTCAGCCCCAGCATTTT
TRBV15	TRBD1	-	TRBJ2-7	CATSIETGREQYF	TGTGCCACCAGCATCGAGACAGGGCGGGAGCAGTACTTC
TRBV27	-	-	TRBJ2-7	CASKWSTNSYEQYF	TGTGCCAGCAAGTGGTCAACGAACTCCTACGAGCAGTACTTC
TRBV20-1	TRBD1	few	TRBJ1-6	CSATAGGPLSPLHF	TGCAGTGCTACAGCAGGGGGCCCATTGTCACCCCTCCACTTT
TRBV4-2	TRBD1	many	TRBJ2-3	CASSQTTGAYTDTQYF	TGTGCCAGCAGCCAAACGACAGGGGCTTACACAGATACGCAGTATTTT
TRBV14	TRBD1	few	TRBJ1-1	CASSQSGTAEAFF	TGTGCCAGCAGCCAATCCGGGACAGCTGAAGCTTTCTTT
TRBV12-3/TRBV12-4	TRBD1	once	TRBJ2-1	CASSGPGQGIHEQFF	TGTGCCAGCAGTGGACCGGGACAGGGTATCCATGAGCAGTTCTTC
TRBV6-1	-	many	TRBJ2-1	CASRKSGTPKFF	TGTGCCAGCAGAAAGTCCGGGACGCCGAAATTCTTC
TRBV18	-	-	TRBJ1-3	CASSPQLTGGNTIYF	TGTGCCAGCTCACCACAGTTGACAGGCGGAAACACCATATATTTT
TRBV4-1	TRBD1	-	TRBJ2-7	CASSSTFDRAYEQYF	TGCGCCAGCAGCTCAACTTTTGACAGGGCCTACGAGCAGTACTTC
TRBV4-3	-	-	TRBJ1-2	CASRSDAFDYGYTF	TGCGCCAGCAGGTCGGATGCGTTCGACTATGGCTACACCTTC
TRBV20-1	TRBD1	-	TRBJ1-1	CSPRQGASNTEAFF	TGCAGTCCACGACAGGGGGCCTCAAACACTGAAGCTTTCTTT
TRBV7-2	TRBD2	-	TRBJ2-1	CASRRGGLDEQFF	TGTGCCAGCAGGCGGGGGGGCCTGGATGAGCAGTTCTTC
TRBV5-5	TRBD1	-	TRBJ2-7	CASTDRGASYEQYF	TGTGCCAGCACCGACAGGGGCGCATCCTACGAGCAGTACTTC
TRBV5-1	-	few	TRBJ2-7	CASSLERVYEQYF	TGCGCCAGCAGCTTGGAAAGAGTCTACGAGCAGTACTTC
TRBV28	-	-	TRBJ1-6	CASSPVRLNSPLHF	TGTGCCAGCAGTCCTGTTCGACTTAATTCACCCCTCCACTTT
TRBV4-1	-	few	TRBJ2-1	CASSQDRSGQQFF	TGCGCCAGCAGCCAAGATAGGTCCGGCCAGCAGTTCTTC
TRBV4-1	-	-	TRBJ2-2	CASSHRGPAGELFF	TGCGCCAGCAGCCATAGGGGACCGGCCGGGGAGCTGTTTTTT
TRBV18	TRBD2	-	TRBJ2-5	CASSPRRLAAQETQYF	TGTGCCAGCTCACCACGGAGACTAGCGGCTCAAGAGACCCAGTACTTC
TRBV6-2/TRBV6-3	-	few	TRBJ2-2	CASSTGQPGGELFF	TGTGCCAGCAGTACGGGACAACCCGGCGGGGAGCTGTTTTTT
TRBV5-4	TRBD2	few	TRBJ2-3	CASSFRSGGQTDTQYF	TGTGCCAGCAGCTTCAGAAGCGGGGGGCAGACAGATACGCAGTATTTT
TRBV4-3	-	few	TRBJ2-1	CASSQEGGYEQFF	TGCGCCAGCAGCCAAGAAGGCGGGTATGAGCAGTTCTTC
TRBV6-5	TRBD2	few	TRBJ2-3	CASSFTLAGHSDTQYF	TGTGCCAGCAGTTTTACACTAGCGGGGCATTCAGATACGCAGTATTTT
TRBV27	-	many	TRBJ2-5	CASPKVGMETQYF	TGTGCCAGCCCCAAGGTAGGGATGGAGACCCAGTACTTC
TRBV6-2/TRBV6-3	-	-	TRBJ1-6	CASSPLGGSNSPLHF	TGTGCCAGCAGCCCCCTCGGAGGTTCGAATTCACCCCTCCACTTT
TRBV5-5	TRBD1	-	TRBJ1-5	CASSRQGEQPQHF	TGTGCCAGCAGCCGACAGGGCGAACAGCCCCAGCATTTT
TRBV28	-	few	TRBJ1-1	CASSLRPRTEAFF	TGTGCCAGCTCCCTTCGCCCGCGGACGGAAGCTTTCTTT
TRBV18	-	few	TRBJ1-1	CASSPLPDQKSEAFF	TGTGCCAGCTCACCACTCCCGGATCAGAAGTCTGAAGCTTTCTTT
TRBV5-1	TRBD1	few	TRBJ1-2	CASSFGQGYGYTF	TGCGCCAGCAGCTTTGGACAGGGGTATGGCTACACCTTC
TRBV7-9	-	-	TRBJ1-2	CASSYRPLVYDPTAQGGFYTF	TGTGCCAGCAGCTACCGACCACTCGTATACGACCCGACGGCGCAGGGTGGATTCTACACCTTC
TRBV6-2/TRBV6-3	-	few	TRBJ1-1	CASSPPPSAFF	TGTGCCAGCAGTCCCCCTCCGAGCGCTTTCTTT